This passage covers 3 T cell receptor beta chains from one sample sequenced in a study of long-term antiretroviral therapy in people with HIV. Survey-level resolution applied to immunoSEQ assay v3.0. TCRdb's table, derived via immunoSEQ multiplex PCR, lists solely in-frame clones and lacks some. The sample shows about 6,600 clones, about 76% of them seen only once. Sequencing was performed on unsorted PBMCs, taken 0.1 years before starting antiretroviral therapy. These receptors came from a man younger than 35 with HIV.

The chain recombines TRBV5-8 with TRBJ2-1; TRBD1 might be the D (6 bases). The CDR3 is made up of 17 amino acids. V was trimmed by 4 bases and J by 6 bases, leaving 23 bases between them. Germline values: CDR1 SGHTS, CDR2 YDEGEE. CDR3 sequence reads: CASSLSYWEQGPNEQFF. The CDR3 DNA is TGTGCCAGCAGCCTCTCATACTGGGAACAGGGTCCCAATGAGCAGTTCTTC.

This clone was counted between two and nine times. The CDR3 bases are TGTGCCAGCTCACCACCTGGCAGGTTTTACGAGCAGTACTTC. Its translation: CASSPPGRFYEQYF. This rearrangement joins TRBV18 to TRBJ2-7; D not resolved. Trimming took 0 bases from V and 4 from J, leaving 10 bases between them. Germline values: CDR1 KGHSH, CDR2 LQKENI. CDR3 length: 14 residues.

The V call is TRBV2, the J call TRBJ1-5; D ambiguous. This CDR3 comprises 13 residues. Germline V gives CDR1 SNHLY, CDR2 FYNNEI. Trimming removed 5 bases from V and 3 bases from J, with 8 bases in between. The CDR3 sequence: CASSIYLNQPQHF. DNA for the CDR3: TGTGCCAGCAGTATATACCTCAATCAGCCCCAGCATTTT.